This T cell receptor beta chain comes out of a study of blood T cells in healthy people across ages. Findings and caveats of the study: Both naive CD4+ cell counts and diversity were greater in long-lived donors than in aged donors.

This CDR3 region has 16 residues. Germline lookup yields CDR1 MNHNS and CDR2 SASEGT. V lost 1 base, J lost 5 bases, and 2 bases stayed unmatched. The second PCR ran about 6 to 12 cycles with a sample-barcoded 5' primer and J-beta primers. From the 5' RACE reads, TCRdb called clonotypes with MiXCR, one entry per CDR3 protein. The sample carries more than 1.4 million distinct CDR3 sequences, roughly 40% recorded once. With regard to this clonotype: As yet, its antigen is unknown.

Every participating donor contributed about 10 milliliters of peripheral blood through a draw. The V call is TRBV6-1, the J call TRBJ2-1; TRBD2 aligns across 13 bases. This clonotype was sampled from a woman in her late teens or twenties in good health. The sample taken for sequencing was blood. The DNA of the CDR3 is TGTGCCAGCAGTGAAGGGACTAGCGGGGGTCACAATGAGCAGTTCTTC. As protein: CASSEGTSGGHNEQFF.